This T cell receptor (beta chain) stems from a study of identical twins. Germline CDR1 LGHNA, CDR2 YNFKEQ. V shed 0 bases, J shed 4 bases, and the junction held 5 bases outside the gene matches. There are 16 residues in the CDR3. A universal primer site arose from template switching, and cDNA bore unique molecular identifiers. TCRdb passed the 5' RACE reads through MiXCR, listing each CDR3 protein once. The sample yields roughly 1.6 million distinct CDR3 sequences, about 32% seen once. Sequencing input: cord blood. This TCR was sampled from a newborn girl in good health. The chain is built from TRBV4-2 and TRBJ2-5; 10 bases fit TRBD2. The CDR3 DNA sequence: TGTGCCAGCAGCCAAGACCGCAGACTAGCGGGAGAGACCCAGTACTTC. Its protein product is CASSQDRRLAGETQYF.